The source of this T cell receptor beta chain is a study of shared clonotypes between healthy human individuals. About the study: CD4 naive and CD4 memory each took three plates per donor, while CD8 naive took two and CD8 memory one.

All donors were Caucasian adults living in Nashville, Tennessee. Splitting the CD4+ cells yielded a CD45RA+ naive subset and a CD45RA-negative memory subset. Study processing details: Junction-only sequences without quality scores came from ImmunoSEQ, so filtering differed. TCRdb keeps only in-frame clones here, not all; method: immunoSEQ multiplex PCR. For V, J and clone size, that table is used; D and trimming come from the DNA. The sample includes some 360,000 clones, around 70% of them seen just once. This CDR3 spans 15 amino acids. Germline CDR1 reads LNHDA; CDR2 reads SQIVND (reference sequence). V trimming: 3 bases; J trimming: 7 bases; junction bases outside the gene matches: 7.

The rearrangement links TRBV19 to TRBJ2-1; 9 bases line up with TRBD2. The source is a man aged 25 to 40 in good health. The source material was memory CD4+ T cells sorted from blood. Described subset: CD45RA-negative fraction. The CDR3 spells CASSIYGLASNEQFF. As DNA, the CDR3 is TGTGCCAGTAGTATTTACGGACTAGCGAGTAATGAGCAGTTCTTC.